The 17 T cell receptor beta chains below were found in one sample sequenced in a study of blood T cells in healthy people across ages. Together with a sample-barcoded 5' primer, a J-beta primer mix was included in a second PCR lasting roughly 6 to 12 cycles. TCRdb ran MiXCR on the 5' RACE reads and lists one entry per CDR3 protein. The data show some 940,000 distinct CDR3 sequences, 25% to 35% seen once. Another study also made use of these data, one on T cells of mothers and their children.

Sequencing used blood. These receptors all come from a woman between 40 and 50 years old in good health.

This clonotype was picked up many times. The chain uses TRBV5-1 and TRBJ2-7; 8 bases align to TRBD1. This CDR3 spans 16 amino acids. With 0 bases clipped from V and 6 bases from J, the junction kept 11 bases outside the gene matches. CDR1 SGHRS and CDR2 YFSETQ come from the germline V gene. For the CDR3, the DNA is TGCGCCAGCAGCTTGGCCGGGACAGGTGGGGAATCCGAGCAGTACTTC. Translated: CASSLAGTGGESEQYF.

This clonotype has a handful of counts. CDR3 sequence reads: CASSIWGTGHQPQHF. CDR3 in DNA: TGTGCCAGTAGTATATGGGGGACAGGGCACCAGCCCCAGCATTTT. The rearrangement uses TRBV19 and TRBJ1-5, with 9 bases lining up with TRBD1. CDR1 and CDR2 (germline): LNHDA, SQIVND (reference sequence). This CDR3 is built from 15 residues. The J segment lost 7 bases and the V segment lost 2 bases, leaving 6 bases of the junction unmatched.

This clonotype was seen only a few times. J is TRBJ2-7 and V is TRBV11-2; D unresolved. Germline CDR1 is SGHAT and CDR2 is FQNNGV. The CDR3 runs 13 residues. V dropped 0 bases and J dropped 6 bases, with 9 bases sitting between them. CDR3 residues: CASSLELGGEQYF. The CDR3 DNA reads TGTGCCAGCAGCTTAGAATTAGGCGGCGAGCAGTACTTC.

CDR3 amino acids: CASSFTTGKETQYF. In nucleotides, the CDR3 is TGTGCCAGCAGCTTCACGACAGGGAAAGAGACCCAGTACTTC. The V call is TRBV7-9, the J call TRBJ2-5; 7 bases line up with TRBD1. The CDR3 is made up of 14 amino acids. Trimming took 3 bases from V and 3 from J; bases not matched to a gene: 4. The germline gives CDR1 SEHNR, CDR2 FQNEAQ (reference sequence).

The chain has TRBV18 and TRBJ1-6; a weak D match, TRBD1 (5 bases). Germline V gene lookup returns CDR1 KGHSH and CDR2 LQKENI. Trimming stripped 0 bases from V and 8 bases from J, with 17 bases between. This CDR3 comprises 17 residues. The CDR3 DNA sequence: TGTGCCAGCTCACCACCTTTATCCGGGACTAGAGATTCACCCCTCCACTTT. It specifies CASSPPLSGTRDSPLHF.

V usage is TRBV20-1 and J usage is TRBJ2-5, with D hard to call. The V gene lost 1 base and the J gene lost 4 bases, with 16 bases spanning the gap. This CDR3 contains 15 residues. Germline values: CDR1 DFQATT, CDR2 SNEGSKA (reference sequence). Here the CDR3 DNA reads TGCAGTGCTAGAGCTACGGGCGCAGTCCGAGAGACCCAGTACTTC. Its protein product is CSARATGAVRETQYF.

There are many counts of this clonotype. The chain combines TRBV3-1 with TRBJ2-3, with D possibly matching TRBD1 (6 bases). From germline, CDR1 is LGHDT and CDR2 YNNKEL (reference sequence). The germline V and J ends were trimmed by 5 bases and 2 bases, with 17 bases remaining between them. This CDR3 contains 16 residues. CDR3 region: CASSLGKGVFTDTQYF. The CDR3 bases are TGTGCCAGCAGCTTGGGGAAGGGGGTCTTCACAGATACGCAGTATTTT.

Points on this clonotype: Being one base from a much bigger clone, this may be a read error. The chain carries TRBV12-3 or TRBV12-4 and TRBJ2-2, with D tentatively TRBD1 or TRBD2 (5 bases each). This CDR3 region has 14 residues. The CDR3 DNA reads TGTGCCGGCAGTTTAAGTGGGGGAACCGGGGAGCTGTTTTTT. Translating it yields CAGSLSGGTGELFF.

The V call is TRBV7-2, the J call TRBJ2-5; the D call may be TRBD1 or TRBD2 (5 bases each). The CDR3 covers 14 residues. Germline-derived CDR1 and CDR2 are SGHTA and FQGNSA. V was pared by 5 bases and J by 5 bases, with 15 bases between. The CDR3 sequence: CASSPNRGAETQYF. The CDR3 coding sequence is TGTGCCAGCAGCCCGAACCGAGGGGCTGAGACCCAGTACTTC.

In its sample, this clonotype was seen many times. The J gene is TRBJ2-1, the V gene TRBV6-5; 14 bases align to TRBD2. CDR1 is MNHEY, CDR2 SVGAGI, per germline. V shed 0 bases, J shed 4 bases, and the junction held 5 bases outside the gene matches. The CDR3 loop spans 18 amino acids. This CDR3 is CASSYSRGLAGAYNEQFF. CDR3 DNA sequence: TGTGCCAGCAGTTACTCCCGGGGACTAGCGGGGGCGTACAATGAGCAGTTCTTC.

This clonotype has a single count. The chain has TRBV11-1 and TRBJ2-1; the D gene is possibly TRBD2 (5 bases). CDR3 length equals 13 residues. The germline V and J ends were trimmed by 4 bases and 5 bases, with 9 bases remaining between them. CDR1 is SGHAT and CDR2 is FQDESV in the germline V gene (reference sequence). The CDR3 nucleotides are TGTGCCAGCAGCTACCAGAGGGACAATGAGCAGTTCTTC. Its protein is CASSYQRDNEQFF.

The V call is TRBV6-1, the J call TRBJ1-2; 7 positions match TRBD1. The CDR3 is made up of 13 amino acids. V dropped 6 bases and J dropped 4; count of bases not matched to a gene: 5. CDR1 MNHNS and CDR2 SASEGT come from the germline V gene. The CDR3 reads CASSRTGSYGYTF. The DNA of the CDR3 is TGTGCCAGCAGCCGGACAGGAAGCTATGGCTACACCTTC.

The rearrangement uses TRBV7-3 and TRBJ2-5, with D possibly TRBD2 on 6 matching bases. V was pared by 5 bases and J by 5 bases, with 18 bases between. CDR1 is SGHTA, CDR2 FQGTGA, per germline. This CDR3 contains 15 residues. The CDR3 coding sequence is TGTGCCAGCAGCCAGATTACGGGGGAAAGGGAGACCCAGTACTTC. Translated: CASSQITGERETQYF.

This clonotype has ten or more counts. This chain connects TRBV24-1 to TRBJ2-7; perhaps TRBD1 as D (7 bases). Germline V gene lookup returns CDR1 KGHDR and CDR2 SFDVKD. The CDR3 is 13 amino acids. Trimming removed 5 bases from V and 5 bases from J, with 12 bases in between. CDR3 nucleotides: TGTGCCACCAGTGGGTCAGGGGGGCACGAGCAGTACTTC. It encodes CATSGSGGHEQYF.

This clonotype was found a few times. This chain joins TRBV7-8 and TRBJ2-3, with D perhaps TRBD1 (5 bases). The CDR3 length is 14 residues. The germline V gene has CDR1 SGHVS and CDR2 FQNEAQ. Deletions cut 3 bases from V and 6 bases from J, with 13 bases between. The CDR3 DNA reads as TGTGCCAGCAGCTTGAGACAGCCATTCGATACGCAGTATTTT. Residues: CASSLRQPFDTQYF.

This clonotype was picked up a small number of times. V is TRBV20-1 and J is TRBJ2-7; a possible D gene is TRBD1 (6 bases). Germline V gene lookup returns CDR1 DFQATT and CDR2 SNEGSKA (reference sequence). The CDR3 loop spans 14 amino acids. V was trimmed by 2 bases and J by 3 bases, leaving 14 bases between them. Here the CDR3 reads CSARRPGQYYEQYF. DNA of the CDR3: TGCAGTGCTAGACGCCCCGGACAGTACTACGAGCAGTACTTC.

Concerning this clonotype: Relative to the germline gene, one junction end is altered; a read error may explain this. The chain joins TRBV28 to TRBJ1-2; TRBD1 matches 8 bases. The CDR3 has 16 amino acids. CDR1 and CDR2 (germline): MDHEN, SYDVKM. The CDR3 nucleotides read TGTGCCGGCAGTTTAGAGGGCGGACAGGGTTACTATGGCTACACCTTC. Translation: CAGSLEGGQGYYGYTF.